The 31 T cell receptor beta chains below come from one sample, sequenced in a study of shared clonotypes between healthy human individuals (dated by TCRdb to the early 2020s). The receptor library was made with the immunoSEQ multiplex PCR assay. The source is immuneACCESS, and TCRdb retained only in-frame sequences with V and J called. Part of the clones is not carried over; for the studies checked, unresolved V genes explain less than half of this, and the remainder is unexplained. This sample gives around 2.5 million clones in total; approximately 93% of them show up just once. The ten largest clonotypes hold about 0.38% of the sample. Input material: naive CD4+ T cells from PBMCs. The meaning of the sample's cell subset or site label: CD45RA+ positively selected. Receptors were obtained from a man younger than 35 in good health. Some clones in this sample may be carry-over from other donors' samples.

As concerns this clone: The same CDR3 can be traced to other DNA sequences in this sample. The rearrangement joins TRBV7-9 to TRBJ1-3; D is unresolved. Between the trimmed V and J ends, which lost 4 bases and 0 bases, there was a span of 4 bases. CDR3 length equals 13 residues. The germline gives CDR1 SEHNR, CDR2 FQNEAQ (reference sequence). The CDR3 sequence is CASSSDSGNTIYF. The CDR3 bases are TGTGCCAGCAGCTCAGACTCTGGAAACACCATATATTTT. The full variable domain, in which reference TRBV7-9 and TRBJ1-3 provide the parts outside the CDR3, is DTGVSQNPRHKITKRGQNVTFRCDPISEHNRLYWYRQTLGQGPEFLTYFQNEAQLEKSRLLSDRFSAERPKGSFSTLEIQRTEQGDSAMYLCASSSDSGNTIYFGEGSWLTVV.

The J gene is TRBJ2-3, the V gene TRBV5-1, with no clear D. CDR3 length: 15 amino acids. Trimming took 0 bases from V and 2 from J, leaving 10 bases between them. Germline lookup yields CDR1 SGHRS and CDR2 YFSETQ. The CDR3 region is CASSLAPTFTDTQYF. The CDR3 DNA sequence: TGCGCCAGCAGCTTGGCTCCTACCTTCACAGATACGCAGTATTTT.

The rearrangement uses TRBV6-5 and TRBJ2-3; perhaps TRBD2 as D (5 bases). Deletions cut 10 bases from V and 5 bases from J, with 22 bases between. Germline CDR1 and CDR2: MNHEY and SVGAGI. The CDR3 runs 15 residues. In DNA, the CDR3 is TGTGCCACCTCTACCGCGGGCGGCTCGAGAGATACGCAGTATTTT. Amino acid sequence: CATSTAGGSRDTQYF.

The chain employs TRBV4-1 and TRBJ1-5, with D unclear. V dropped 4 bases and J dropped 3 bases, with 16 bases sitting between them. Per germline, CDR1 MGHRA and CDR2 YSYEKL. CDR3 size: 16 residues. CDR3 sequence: CASSRSAVTNNQPQHF. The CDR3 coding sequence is TGCGCCAGCAGCCGTTCGGCGGTAACCAACAATCAGCCCCAGCATTTT.

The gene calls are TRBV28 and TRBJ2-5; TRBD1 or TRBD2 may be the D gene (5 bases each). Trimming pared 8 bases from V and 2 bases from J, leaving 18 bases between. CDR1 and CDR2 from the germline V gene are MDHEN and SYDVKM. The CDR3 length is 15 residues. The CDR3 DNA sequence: TGTGCCAGCCTAGAGAACTCGGGGCCACAAGAGACCCAGTACTTC. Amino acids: CASLENSGPQETQYF.

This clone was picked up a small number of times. CDR3 sequence: CASSLASAPQLFF. As DNA, the CDR3 is TGTGCCAGCAGCTTAGCGTCGGCACCGCAGCTGTTTTTT. The V and J genes are TRBV7-6 and TRBJ2-2; unclear D gene. CDR1 and CDR2 (germline): SGHVS, FNYEAQ. The length of the CDR3 is 13 residues. Trimming left V 0 bases short and J 12 bases short, with 11 bases between.

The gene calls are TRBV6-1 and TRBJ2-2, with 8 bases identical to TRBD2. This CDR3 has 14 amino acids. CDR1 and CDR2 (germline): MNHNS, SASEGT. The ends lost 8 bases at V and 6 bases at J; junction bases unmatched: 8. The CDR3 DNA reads TGTGCCAGCGAGAAGCGGGAGCCCCCCGGGGAGCTGTTTTTT. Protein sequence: CASEKREPPGELFF.

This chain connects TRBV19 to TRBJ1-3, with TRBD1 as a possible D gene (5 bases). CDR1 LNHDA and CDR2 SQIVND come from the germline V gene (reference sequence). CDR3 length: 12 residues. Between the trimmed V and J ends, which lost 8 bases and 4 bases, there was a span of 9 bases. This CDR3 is CASGQGGNTIYF. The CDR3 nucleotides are TGTGCCAGTGGCCAGGGAGGAAACACCATATATTTT.

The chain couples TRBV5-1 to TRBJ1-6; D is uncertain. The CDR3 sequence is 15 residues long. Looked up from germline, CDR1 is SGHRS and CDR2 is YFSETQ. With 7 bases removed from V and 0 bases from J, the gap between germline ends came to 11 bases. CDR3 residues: CASSNGSSYNSPLHF. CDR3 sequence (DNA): TGCGCCAGCTCCAACGGGAGCTCCTATAATTCACCCCTCCACTTT. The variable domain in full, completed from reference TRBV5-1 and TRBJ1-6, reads KAGVTQTPRYLIKTRGQQVTLSCSPISGHRSVSWYQQTPGQGLQFLFEYFSETQRNKGNFPGRFSGRQFSNSRSEMNVSTLELGDSALYLCASSNGSSYNSPLHFGNGTRLTVT.

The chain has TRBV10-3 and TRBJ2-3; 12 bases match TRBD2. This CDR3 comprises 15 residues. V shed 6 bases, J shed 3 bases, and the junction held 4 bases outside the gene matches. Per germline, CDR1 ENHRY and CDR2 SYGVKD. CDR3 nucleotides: TGTGCCATCAGCCTAGCGGGAGGGCCGACAGATACGCAGTATTTT. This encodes CAISLAGGPTDTQYF.

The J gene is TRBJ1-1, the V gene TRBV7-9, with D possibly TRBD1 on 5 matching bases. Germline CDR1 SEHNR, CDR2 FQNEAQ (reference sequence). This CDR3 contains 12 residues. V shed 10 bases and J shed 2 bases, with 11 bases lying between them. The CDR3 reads CATLGDNTEAFF. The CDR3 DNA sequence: TGTGCCACCCTCGGGGACAACACTGAAGCTTTCTTT.

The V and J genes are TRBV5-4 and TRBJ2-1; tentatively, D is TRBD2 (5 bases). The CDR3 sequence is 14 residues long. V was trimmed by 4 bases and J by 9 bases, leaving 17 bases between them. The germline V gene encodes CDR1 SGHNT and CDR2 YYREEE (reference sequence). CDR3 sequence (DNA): TGTGCCAGCAGCCCCTTCCCCGGGGATCCTGAGCAGTTCTTC. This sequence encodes CASSPFPGDPEQFF.

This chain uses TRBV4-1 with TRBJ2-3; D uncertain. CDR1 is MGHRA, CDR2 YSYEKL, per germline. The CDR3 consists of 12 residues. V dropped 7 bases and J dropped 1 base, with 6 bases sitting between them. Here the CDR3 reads CASTSRTDTQYF. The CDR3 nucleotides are TGCGCCAGCACCTCCCGCACAGATACGCAGTATTTT.

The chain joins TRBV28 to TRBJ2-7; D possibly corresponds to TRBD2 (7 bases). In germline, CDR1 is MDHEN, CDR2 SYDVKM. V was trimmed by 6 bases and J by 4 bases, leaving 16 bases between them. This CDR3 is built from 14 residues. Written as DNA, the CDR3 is TGTGCCAGCAGATCCATAGGGGGGGGTTACGAGCAGTACTTC. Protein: CASRSIGGGYEQYF.

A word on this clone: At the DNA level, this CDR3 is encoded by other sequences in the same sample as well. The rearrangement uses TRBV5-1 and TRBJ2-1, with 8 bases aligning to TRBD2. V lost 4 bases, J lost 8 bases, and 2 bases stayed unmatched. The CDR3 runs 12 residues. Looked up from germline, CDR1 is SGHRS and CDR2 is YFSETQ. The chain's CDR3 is CASSLGGDEQFF. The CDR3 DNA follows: TGCGCCAGCAGCCTCGGGGGGGATGAGCAGTTCTTC.

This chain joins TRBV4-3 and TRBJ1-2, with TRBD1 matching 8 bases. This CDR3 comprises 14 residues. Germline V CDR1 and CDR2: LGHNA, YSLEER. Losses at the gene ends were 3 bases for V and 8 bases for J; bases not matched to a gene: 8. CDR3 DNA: TGCGCCAGCAGCCATCACCAGGGGGCTGGCGGCTACACCTTC. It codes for CASSHHQGAGGYTF.

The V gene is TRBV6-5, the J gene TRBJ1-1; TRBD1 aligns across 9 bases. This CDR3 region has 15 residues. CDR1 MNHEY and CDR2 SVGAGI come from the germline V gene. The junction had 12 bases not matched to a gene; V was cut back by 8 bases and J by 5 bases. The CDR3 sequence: CASWRTGVRGTEAFF. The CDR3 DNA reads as TGTGCCAGCTGGAGGACAGGGGTGAGAGGTACTGAAGCTTTCTTT.

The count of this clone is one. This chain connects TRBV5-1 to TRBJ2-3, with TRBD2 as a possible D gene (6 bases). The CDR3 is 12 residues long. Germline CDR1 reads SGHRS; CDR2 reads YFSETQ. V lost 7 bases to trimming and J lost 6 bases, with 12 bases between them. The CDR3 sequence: CASSRRDDTQYF. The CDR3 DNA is TGCGCCAGCTCGCGGAGGGATGATACGCAGTATTTT.

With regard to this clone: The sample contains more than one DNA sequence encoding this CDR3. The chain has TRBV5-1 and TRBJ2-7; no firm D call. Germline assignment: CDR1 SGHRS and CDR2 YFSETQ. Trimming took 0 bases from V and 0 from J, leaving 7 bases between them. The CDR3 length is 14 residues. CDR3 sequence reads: CASSLAPGSYEQYF. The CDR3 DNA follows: TGCGCCAGCAGCTTGGCTCCGGGCTCCTACGAGCAGTACTTC.

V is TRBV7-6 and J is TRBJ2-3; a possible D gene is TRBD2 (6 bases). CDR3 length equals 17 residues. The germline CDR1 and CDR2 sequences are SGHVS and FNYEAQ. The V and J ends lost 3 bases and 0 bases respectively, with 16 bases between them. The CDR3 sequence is CASSLGRYRLSTDTQYF. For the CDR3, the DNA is TGTGCCAGCAGCTTGGGGAGGTACAGGTTAAGCACAGATACGCAGTATTTT. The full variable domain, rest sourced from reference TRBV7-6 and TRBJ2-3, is GAGVSQSPRYKVTKRGQDVALRCDPISGHVSLYWYRQALGQGPEFLTYFNYEAQQDKSGLPNDRFSAERPEGSISTLTIQRTEQRDSAMYRCASSLGRYRLSTDTQYFGPGTRLTVL.

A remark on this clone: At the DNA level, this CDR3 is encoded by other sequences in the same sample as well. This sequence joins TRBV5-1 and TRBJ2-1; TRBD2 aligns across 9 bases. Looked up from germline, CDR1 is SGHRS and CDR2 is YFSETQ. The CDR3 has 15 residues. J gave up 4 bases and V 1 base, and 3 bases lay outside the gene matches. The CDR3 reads CASSLSLAGYNEQFF. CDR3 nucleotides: TGCGCCAGCAGCTTGTCCCTAGCGGGATACAATGAGCAGTTCTTC.

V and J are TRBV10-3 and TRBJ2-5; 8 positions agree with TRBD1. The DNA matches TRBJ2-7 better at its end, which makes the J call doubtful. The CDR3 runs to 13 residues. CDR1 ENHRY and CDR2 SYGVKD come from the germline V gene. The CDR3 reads CALARAGGAEQYF. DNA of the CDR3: TGTGCCCTCGCCAGGGCAGGGGGCGCCGAGCAGTACTTC.

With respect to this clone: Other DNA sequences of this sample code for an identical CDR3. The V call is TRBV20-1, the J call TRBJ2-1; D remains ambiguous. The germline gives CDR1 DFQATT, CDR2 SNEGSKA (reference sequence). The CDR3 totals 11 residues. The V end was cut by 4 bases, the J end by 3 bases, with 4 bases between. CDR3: CSATGYNEQFF. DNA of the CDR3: TGCAGTGCTACGGGCTACAATGAGCAGTTCTTC.

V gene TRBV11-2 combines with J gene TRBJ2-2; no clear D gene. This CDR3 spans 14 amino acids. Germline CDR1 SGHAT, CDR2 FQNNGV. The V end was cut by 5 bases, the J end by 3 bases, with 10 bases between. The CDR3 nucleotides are TGTGCCAGCAGCAACCGACCAGACACCGGGGAGCTGTTTTTT. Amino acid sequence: CASSNRPDTGELFF.

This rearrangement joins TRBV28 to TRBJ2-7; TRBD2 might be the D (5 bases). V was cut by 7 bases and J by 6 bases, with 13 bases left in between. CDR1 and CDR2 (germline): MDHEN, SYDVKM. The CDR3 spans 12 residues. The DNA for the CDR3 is TGTGCCAGCACCCAAGAACGGGGCGAGCAGTACTTC. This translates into CASTQERGEQYF. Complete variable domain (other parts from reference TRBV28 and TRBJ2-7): DVKVTQSSRYLVKRTGEKVFLECVQDMDHENMFWYRQDPGLGLRLIYFSYDVKMKEKGDIPEGYSVSREKKERFSLILESASTNQTSMYLCASTQERGEQYFGPGTRLTVT.

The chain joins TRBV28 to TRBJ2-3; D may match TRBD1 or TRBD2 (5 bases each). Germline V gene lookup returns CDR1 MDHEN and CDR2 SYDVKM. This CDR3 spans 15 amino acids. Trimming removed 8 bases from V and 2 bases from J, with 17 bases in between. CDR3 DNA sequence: TGTGCCAGCGAGGGTGCCGACAGTTCCACAGATACGCAGTATTTT. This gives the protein CASEGADSSTDTQYF.

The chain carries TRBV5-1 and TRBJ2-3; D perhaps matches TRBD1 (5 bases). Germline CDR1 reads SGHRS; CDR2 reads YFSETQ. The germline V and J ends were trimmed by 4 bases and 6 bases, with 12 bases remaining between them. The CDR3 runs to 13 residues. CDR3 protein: CASSLRRGDTQYF. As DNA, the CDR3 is TGCGCCAGCAGCCTGCGAAGGGGTGATACGCAGTATTTT.

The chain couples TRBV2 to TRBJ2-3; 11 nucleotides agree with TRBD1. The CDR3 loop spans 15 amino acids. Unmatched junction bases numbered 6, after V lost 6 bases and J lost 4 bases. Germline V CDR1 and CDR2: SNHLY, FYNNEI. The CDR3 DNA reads TGTGCCAGCAGATTAGGGACAGGGGGGCCAGATACGCAGTATTTT. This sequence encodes CASRLGTGGPDTQYF.

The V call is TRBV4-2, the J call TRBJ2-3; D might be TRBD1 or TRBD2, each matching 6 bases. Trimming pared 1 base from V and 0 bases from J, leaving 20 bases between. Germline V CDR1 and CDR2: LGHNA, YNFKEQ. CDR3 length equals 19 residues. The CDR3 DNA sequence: TGTGCCAGCAGCCAAGTCCGGGGGCCGGGGGCTTCTAGCACAGATACGCAGTATTTT. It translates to CASSQVRGPGASSTDTQYF.

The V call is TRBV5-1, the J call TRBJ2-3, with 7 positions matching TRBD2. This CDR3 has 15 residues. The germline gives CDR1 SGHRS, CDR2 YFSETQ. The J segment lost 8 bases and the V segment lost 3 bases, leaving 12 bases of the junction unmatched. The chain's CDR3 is CASSWTSNSLGTQYF. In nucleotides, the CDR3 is TGCGCCAGCAGCTGGACTAGTAATAGTCTCGGTACGCAGTATTTT.

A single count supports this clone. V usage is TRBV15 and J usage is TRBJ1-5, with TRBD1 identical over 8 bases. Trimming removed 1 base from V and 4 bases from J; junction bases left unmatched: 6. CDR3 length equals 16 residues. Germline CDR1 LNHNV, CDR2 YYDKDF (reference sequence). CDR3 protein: CATSRGGTGRNQPQHF. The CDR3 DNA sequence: TGTGCCACCAGCAGAGGGGGGACAGGTCGAAATCAGCCCCAGCATTTT. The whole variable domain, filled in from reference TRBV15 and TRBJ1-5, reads DAMVIQNPRYQVTQFGKPVTLSCSQTLNHNVMYWYQQKSSQAPKLLFHYYDKDFNNEADTPDNFQSRRPNTSFCFLDIRSPGLGDTAMYLCATSRGGTGRNQPQHFGDGTRLSIL.